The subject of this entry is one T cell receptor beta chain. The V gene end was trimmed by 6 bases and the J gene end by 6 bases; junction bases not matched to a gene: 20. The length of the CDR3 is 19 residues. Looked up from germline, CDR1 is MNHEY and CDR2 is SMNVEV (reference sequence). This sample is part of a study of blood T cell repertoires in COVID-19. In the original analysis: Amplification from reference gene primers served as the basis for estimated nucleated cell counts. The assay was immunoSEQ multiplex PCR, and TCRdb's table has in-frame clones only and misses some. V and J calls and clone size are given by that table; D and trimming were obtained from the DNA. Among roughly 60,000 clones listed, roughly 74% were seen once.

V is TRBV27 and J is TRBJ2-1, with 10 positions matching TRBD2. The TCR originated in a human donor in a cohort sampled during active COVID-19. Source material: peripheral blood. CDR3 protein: CASSITHLFSGRARNEQFF. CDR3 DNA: TGTGCCAGCAGCATTACCCACCTCTTCAGCGGGAGGGCCCGCAATGAGCAGTTCTTC.